This TCR beta chain was sequenced during a study of blood T cell repertoires in COVID-19. Across the study: The cDNA or gDNA used as material had been derived from T cells, B-cell-depleted T cells, or PBMCs.

Germline V gene lookup returns CDR1 PRHDT and CDR2 FYEKMQ (reference sequence). Trimming left V 5 bases short and J 4 bases short, with 20 bases between. This CDR3 has 17 amino acids. Assay used: immunoSEQ multiplex PCR; TCRdb lists only in-frame clones, some missing. The sample shows about 70,000 clones, roughly nine tenths of them seen only once. This clonotype was sampled from a man aged 50-59 years with acute or convalescent COVID-19. Sequencing was carried out using peripheral blood. The rearrangement joins TRBV13 to TRBJ1-4; unclear D gene. CDR3 residues: CASSPYRTAMHNEKLFF. CDR3 nucleotide sequence: TGTGCCAGCAGCCCCTACAGAACCGCCATGCATAATGAAAAACTGTTTTTT.